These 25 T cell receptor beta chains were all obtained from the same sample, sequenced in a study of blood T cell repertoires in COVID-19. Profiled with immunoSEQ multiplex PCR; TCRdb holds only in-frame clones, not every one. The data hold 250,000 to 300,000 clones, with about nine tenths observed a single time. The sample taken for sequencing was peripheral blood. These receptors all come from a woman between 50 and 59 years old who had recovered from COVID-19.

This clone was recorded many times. The CDR3 DNA reads as TGTGCTAGTGGGCCGGGACTAGCGGGAGGGATCCATGAGCAGTTCTTC. Its protein product is CASGPGLAGGIHEQFF. This rearrangement joins TRBV12-5 to TRBJ2-1, with 16 nucleotides matching TRBD2. J lost 8 bases, V lost 6 bases, and 7 bases had no gene match. The CDR3 extends over 16 amino acids. Per germline, CDR1 LGHNT and CDR2 FRNRAP.

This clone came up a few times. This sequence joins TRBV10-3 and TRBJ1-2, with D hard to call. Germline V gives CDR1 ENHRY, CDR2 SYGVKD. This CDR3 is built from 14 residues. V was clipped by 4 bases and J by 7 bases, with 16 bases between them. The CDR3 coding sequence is TGTGCCATCAGTGGTTTCCCCGGGGATGCTGGCTACACCTTC. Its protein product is CAISGFPGDAGYTF.

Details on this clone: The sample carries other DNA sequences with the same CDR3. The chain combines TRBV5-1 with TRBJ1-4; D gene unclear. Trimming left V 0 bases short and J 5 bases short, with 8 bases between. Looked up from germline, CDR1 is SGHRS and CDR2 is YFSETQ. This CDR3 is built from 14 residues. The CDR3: CASSLGSGNEKLFF. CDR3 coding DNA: TGCGCCAGCAGCTTGGGGTCGGGGAATGAAAAACTGTTTTTT.

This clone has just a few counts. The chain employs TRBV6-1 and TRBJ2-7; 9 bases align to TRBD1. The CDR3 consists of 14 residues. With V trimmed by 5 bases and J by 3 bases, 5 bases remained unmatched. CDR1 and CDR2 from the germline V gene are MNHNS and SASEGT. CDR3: CASSRQGVGYEQYF. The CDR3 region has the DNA TGTGCCAGCAGTAGACAGGGGGTGGGCTACGAGCAGTACTTC.

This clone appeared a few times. The CDR3 nucleotides are TGTGCCATCAGCGTGGGGGGAAATCAGCCCCAGCATTTT. This translates into CAISVGGNQPQHF. This chain uses TRBV10-3 with TRBJ1-5; D is possibly TRBD1 (5 bases). The length of the CDR3 is 13 residues. V was trimmed by 6 bases and J by 4 bases, leaving 10 bases between them. Germline V lookup: CDR1 ENHRY, CDR2 SYGVKD.

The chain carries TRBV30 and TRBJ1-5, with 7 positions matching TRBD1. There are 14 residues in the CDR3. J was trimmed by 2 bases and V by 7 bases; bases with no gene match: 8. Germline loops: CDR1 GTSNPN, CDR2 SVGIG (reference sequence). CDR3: CASRQGGGNQPQHF. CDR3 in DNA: TGTGCCTCCCGACAGGGAGGTGGCAATCAGCCCCAGCATTTT.

The CDR3 DNA is TGTGCCAGCAGTTACGGGACAGTTATGCCCCAGCATTTT. Residues: CASSYGTVMPQHF. This chain links TRBV6-2 or TRBV6-3 with TRBJ1-5; 7 bases align to TRBD1. The length of the CDR3 is 13 residues. V was pared by 2 bases and J by 9 bases, with 4 bases of the junction left unmatched. CDR1 and CDR2 (germline): MNHEY, SVGEGT.

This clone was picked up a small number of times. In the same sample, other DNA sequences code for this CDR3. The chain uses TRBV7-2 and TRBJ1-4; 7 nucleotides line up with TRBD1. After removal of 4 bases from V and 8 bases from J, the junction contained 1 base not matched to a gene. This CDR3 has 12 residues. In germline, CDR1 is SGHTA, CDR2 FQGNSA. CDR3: CASSSGGEKLFF. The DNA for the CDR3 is TGTGCCAGCAGCTCAGGGGGAGAAAAACTGTTTTTT.

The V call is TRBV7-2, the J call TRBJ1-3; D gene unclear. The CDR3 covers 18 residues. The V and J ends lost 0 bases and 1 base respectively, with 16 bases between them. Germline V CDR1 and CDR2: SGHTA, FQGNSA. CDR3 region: CASSLAFPLAASGNTIYF. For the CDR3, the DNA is TGTGCCAGCAGCTTAGCGTTTCCGTTGGCGGCGTCTGGAAACACCATATATTTT. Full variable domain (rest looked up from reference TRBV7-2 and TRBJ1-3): GAGVSQSPSNKVTEKGKDVELRCDPISGHTALYWYRQSLGQGLEFLIYFQGNSAPDKSGLPSDRFSAERTGGSVSTLTIQRTQQEDSAVYLCASSLAFPLAASGNTIYFGEGSWLTVV.

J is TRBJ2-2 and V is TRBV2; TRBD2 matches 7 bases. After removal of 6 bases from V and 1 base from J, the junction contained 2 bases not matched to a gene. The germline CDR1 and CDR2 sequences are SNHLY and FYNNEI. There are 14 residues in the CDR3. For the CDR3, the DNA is TGTGCCAGCAGACGGGGGGAGAACACCGGGGAGCTGTTTTTT. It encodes CASRRGENTGELFF.

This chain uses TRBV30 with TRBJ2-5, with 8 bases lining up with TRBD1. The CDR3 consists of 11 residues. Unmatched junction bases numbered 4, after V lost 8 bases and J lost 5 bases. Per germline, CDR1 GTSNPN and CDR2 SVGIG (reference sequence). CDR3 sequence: CAGRGLETQYF. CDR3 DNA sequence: TGTGCCGGCAGGGGGCTGGAGACCCAGTACTTC.

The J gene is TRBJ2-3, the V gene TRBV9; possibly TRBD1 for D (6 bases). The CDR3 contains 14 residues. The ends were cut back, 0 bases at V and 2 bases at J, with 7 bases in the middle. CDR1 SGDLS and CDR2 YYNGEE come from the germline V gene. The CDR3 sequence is CASSVGQATDTQYF. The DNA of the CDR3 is TGTGCCAGCAGCGTAGGACAGGCCACAGATACGCAGTATTTT.

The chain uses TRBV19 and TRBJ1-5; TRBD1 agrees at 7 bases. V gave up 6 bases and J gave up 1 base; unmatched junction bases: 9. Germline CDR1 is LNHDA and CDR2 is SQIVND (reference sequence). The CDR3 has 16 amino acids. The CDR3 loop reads CASRRQGPQSNQPQHF. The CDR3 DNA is TGTGCCAGTAGAAGACAGGGACCCCAAAGCAATCAGCCCCAGCATTTT.

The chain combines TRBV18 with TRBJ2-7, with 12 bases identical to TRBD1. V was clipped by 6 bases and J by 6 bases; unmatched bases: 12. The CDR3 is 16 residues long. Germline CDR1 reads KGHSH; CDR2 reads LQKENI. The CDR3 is CASSPLGGTGGFEQYF. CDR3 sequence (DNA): TGTGCCAGCTCGCCCCTTGGGGGGACAGGGGGCTTCGAGCAGTACTTC.

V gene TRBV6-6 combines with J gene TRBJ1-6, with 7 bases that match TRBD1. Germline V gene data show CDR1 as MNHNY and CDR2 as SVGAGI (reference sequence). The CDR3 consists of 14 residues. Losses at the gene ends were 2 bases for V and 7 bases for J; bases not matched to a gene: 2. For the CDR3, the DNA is TGTGCCAGCAGTTACGGACAGGAGAATTCACCCCTCCACTTT. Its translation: CASSYGQENSPLHF.

Written as DNA, the CDR3 is TGTGCCAGCAGTTTAGTAGGGGTGGTAGAGACCCAGTACTTC. It specifies CASSLVGVVETQYF. The chain is built from TRBV28 and TRBJ2-5; D might be TRBD1 (5 bases). V was cut by 2 bases and J by 4 bases, with 11 bases left in between. CDR1 is MDHEN and CDR2 is SYDVKM in the germline V gene. This CDR3 has 14 residues. Filled out from reference TRBV28 and TRBJ2-5, the complete variable domain reads DVKVTQSSRYLVKRTGEKVFLECVQDMDHENMFWYRQDPGLGLRLIYFSYDVKMKEKGDIPEGYSVSREKKERFSLILESASTNQTSMYLCASSLVGVVETQYFGPGTRLLVL.

CDR3 residues: CASSGQGTNSPLHF. The CDR3, as DNA: TGTGCCAGCAGTGGACAGGGGACGAATTCACCCCTCCACTTT. The rearrangement uses TRBV6-2 or TRBV6-3 and TRBJ1-6; TRBD1 matches at 9 bases. The CDR3 runs 14 residues. V lost 5 bases, J lost 7 bases, and 3 bases stayed unmatched. The germline CDR1 and CDR2 sequences are MNHEY and SVGEGT.

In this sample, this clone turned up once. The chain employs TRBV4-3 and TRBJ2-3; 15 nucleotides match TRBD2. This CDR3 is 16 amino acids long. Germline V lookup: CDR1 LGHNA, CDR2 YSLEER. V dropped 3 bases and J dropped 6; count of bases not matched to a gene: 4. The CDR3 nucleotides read TGCGCCAGCAGCCAGGGACTAGCGGGAGGTTGGGATACGCAGTATTTT. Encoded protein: CASSQGLAGGWDTQYF.

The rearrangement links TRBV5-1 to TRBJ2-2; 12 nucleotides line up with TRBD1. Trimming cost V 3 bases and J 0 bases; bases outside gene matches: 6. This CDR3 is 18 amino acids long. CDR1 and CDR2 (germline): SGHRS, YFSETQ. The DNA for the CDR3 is TGCGCCAGCAGCTGGGGACAGGGGGCCGCCTCGAACACCGGGGAGCTGTTTTTT. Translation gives CASSWGQGAASNTGELFF.

CDR3 sequence reads: CASISPGDPLGYTF. The CDR3 region has the DNA TGTGCCAGTATTTCTCCGGGGGACCCCCTGGGCTACACCTTC. The rearrangement uses TRBV19 and TRBJ1-2; tentative D call: TRBD1 (5 bases). Germline loops: CDR1 LNHDA, CDR2 SQIVND (reference sequence). V was trimmed by 7 bases and J by 8 bases, leaving 20 bases between them. CDR3 length equals 14 residues.

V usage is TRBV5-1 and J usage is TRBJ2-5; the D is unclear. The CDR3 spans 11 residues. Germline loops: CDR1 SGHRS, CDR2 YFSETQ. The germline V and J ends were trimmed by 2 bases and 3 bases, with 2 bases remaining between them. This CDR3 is CASSFEETQYF. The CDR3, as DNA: TGCGCCAGCAGCTTCGAAGAGACCCAGTACTTC.

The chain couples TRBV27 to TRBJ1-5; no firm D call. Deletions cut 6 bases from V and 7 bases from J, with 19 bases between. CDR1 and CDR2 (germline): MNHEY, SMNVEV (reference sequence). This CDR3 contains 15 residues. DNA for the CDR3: TGTGCCAGCAGCATATTGACACGCAAGGCGCAGCCCCAGCATTTT. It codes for CASSILTRKAQPQHF.

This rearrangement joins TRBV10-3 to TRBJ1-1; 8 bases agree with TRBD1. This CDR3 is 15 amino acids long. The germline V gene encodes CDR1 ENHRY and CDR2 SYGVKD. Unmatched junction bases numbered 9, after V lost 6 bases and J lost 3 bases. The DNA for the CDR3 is TGTGCCATCAGCCACGGACAGGGACGGGACACTGAAGCTTTCTTT. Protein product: CAISHGQGRDTEAFF.

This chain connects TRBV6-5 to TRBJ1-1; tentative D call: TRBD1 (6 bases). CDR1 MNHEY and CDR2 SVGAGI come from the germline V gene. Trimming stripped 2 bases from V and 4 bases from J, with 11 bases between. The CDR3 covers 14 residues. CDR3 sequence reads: CASSYGGRGTEAFF. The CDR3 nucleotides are TGTGCCAGCAGTTACGGGGGCAGGGGCACTGAAGCTTTCTTT.

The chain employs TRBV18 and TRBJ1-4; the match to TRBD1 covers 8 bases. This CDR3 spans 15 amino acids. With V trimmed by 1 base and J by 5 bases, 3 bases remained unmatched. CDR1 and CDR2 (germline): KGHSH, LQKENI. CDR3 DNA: TGTGCCAGCTCACCACGGACAGGGCTCAATGAAAAACTGTTTTTT. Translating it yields CASSPRTGLNEKLFF.